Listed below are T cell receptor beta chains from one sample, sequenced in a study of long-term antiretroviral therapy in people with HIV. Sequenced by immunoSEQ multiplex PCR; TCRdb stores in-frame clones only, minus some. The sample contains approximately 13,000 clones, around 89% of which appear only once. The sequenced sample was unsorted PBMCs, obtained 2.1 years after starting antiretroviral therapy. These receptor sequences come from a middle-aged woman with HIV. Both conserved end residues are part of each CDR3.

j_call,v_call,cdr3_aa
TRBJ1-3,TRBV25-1,CASSPGQGGNTIYF
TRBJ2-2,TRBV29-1,CSARFSSASIYPTGELFF
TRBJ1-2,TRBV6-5,CASSSPGTGHGYTF
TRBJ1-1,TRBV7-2,CASSTGQGAWGTEAFF
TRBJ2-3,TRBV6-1,CAIPAGTSTDTQYF
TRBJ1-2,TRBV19,CASSIGTGHRGYTF
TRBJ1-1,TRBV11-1,CASSLGMNTEAFF
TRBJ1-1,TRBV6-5,CASSYSVGSGTEAFF
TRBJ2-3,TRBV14,CASSPTRGHTDTQYF
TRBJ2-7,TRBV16,CASSVQGGYEQYF
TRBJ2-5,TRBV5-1,CASSLYGGEETQYF
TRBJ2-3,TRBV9,CASSLGTSGVYDTQYF
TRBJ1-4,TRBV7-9,CASSSFTQGRGSTNEKLFF
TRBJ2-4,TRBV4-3,CASSQGAGANGNIQYF
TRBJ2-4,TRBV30,CAWRTSGGNIQYF
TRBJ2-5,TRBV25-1,CASSAFTRYQETQYF
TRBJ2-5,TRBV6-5,CASSGLAGAAETQYF
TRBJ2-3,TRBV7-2,CASSWGGLAGGDTQYF
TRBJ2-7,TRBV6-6,CASSLGGDKYEQYF
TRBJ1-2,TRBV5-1,CASSLVGGLESGYTF
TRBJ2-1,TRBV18,CASSPSRGNEQFF
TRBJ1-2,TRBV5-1,CASSGPYGYTF
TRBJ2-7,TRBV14,CASSQGIGLAEEKQYF
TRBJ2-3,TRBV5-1,CASSLGGDRLTDTQYF
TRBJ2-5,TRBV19,CASSIRRKGGETQYF
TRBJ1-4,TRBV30,CAWSRNNRGQRGEKLFF
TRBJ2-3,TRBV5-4,CASSFGQLTDTQYF
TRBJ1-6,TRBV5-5,CASSAGTGSAPLHF
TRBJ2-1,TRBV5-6,CASSLEGGEFF
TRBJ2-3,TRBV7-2,CASSLSQAGTDTQYF
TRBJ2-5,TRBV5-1,CASSLVGRSDETQYF
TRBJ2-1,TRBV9,CASSEGGRDEQFF
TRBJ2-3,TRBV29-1,CSVEEGGPTDTQYF
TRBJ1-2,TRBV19,CASSTTGGDGYTF
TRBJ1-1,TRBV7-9,CASSLGDRVNTEAFF
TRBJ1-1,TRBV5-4,CASSSTGRMNTEAFF
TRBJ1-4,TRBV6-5,CASSGGHSGGEKLFF
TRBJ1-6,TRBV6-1,CASSELMGRNSPLHF
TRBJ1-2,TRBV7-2,CASSQDWGGIGYTF
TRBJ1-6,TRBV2,CASTLQAGDSPLHF
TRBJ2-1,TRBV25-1,CASSSPGQGYNEQFF
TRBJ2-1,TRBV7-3,CASSLGSPSYNEQFF
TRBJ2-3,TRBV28,CASSFLQGTDTQYF
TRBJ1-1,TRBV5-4,CASSPDPRTTEAFF
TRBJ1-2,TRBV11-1,CASSLGAQGDGYTF